The rows below give T cell receptor beta chains drawn from one sample of a study of shared clonotypes between healthy human individuals. Assay used: immunoSEQ multiplex PCR; TCRdb lists only in-frame clones, some missing. Of fewer than 600,000 clones listed, about four fifths are singletons. The sample comprised PBMCs. The receptors here all came from a middle-aged woman in good health. Some clones in this sample may be carry-over from other donors' samples. Both conserved end residues are part of each CDR3. Each record gives: J gene, clone size, D gene, V gene, CDR3 DNA, CDR3 protein. The D gene is left open where the match is weak. Clone size appears in some rows only: once, few, many, or a class for an expanded clone.

TRBJ2-7 - - TRBV5-6 TGTGCCAGCAGCTTGCAAGCGGATCTACCCTACGAGCAGTACTTC CASSLQADLPYEQYF
TRBJ1-1 - TRBD1 TRBV7-9 TGTGCCAGCAGCTCCTCGGACAGGGCGGGACACACTGAAGCTTTCTTT CASSSSDRAGHTEAFF
TRBJ1-3 - - TRBV29-1 TGCAGCGTTGAAGAATTTGATGGGAGTCCACCTGGAAACACCATATATTTT CSVEEFDGSPPGNTIYF
TRBJ1-2 once TRBD1 TRBV5-4 TGTGCCAGCAGCTTGGGGGGACAGAACTACTATGGCTACACCTTC CASSLGGQNYYGYTF
TRBJ1-2 - - TRBV4-2 TGTGCCAGCAGCCAAGTCTCCCCGGCTAACTATGGCTACACCTTC CASSQVSPANYGYTF
TRBJ2-1 - - TRBV4-2 TGTGCCAGCAGCCAAGATGGAGGGACCTCCTACAATGAGCAGTTCTTC CASSQDGGTSYNEQFF
TRBJ2-7 - TRBD1 TRBV5-4 TGTGCCAGCAGCCGGACAGGGCTGTACGAGCAGTACTTC CASSRTGLYEQYF
TRBJ2-7 - TRBD1 TRBV5-1 TGCGCCAGCAGCTTACCCGGGACAGTCTCCTACGAACAGTACTTC CASSLPGTVSYEQYF
TRBJ1-2 - - TRBV5-1 TGCGCCAGCAGCTTTTCGGGCGGGGGTGGCTACACCTTC CASSFSGGGGYTF
TRBJ2-5 - TRBD2 TRBV6-4 TGTGCCAGCAGTCCCGGGACTAGCGGGGGGGCAGGCTGGGCCCAGTACTTC CASSPGTSGGAGWAQYF
TRBJ1-4 - - TRBV28 TGTGCCAGCAGTGCCGCCGGGGTTTCTCCAACTAATGAAAAACTGTTTTTT CASSAAGVSPTNEKLFF
TRBJ2-3 many - TRBV6-4 TGTGCCAGCAGTGACCGGACGGACACAGATACGCAGTATTTT CASSDRTDTDTQYF
TRBJ1-3 - - TRBV19 TGTGCCAGTACGATAAGAACGGCCTCTGGAAACACCATATATTTT CASTIRTASGNTIYF
TRBJ2-1 - - TRBV15 TGTGCCACCAGCAGGGGGTCGAAAGGGGCTCACAATGAGCAGTTCTTC CATSRGSKGAHNEQFF
TRBJ2-5 many - TRBV2 TGTGCCAGCAGTGAGAACAGGGTTGGGGGAGAGACCCAGTACTTC CASSENRVGGETQYF
TRBJ2-1 - - TRBV7-3 TGTGCCAGCAGCCCCACCCCGGGGACGGAACAGTTCTTC CASSPTPGTEQFF
TRBJ2-5 - - TRBV7-2 TGTGCCAGCAGCTTAACGGGAGTAGAGACCCAGTACTTC CASSLTGVETQYF
TRBJ1-2 - - TRBV28 TGTGCCAGCAGTCCAGCCGTGGGCAGGGCAGCTAACTATGGCTACACCTTC CASSPAVGRAANYGYTF
TRBJ2-7 few TRBD2 TRBV9 TGTGCCAGCAGCCCATACGGGAGGGCTGACTACGAGCAGTACTTC CASSPYGRADYEQYF
TRBJ1-2 - TRBD1 TRBV11-2 TGTGCCAGCAGCTTAGTAGGCGTCGGGACAGCGAGCTATGGCTACACCTTC CASSLVGVGTASYGYTF
TRBJ2-7 once - TRBV30 TGTGCCTGGAGTGTCGGGGTGGGATACGAGCAGTACTTC CAWSVGVGYEQYF
TRBJ2-3 - TRBD2 TRBV19 TGTGCCAGTAGTATTTCAGCGGGGAGCACAGATACGCAGTATTTT CASSISAGSTDTQYF